These 32 T cell receptor beta chains originate from one sample sequenced in a study of cytomegalovirus exposure and HLA in healthy donors. PCR involved 60 Vbeta and 13 Jbeta primers. Profiling relied on immunoSEQ multiplex PCR, and the TCRdb table lists in-frame clones only, not all of them. The sample contains 160,000 or so clones, approximately 80% of which appear only once. Material: PBMCs. The receptors derive from a woman in her late teens or twenties in good health and CMV-seropositive.

This chain connects TRBV6-6 to TRBJ2-7, with a weak D call TRBD2 (6 bases). CDR1 is MNHNY and CDR2 is SVGAGI in the germline V gene (reference sequence). This CDR3 is 12 amino acids long. V lost 6 bases to trimming and J lost 3 bases, with 9 bases between them. CDR3 in DNA: TGTGCCAGCAGCCCGCGGGGCTACGAGCAGTACTTC. Translating gives CASSPRGYEQYF.

The V and J genes are TRBV13 and TRBJ1-1, with D perhaps TRBD1 (6 bases). The CDR3 is 13 residues long. Germline V gene sequence: CDR1 PRHDT, CDR2 FYEKMQ (reference sequence). Deletions cut 10 bases from V and 1 base from J, with 13 bases between. CDR3 protein: CATTGHQNTEAFF. As DNA, the CDR3 is TGTGCCACTACGGGACATCAGAACACTGAAGCTTTCTTT.

V gene TRBV19 combines with J gene TRBJ2-2, with TRBD2 identical over 8 bases. Germline V gene lookup returns CDR1 LNHDA and CDR2 SQIVND (reference sequence). V was clipped by 9 bases and J by 6 bases; unmatched bases: 12. The CDR3 runs 15 residues. The CDR3 here is CASNSRSGGAGELFF. CDR3 nucleotide sequence: TGTGCCAGCAACTCACGATCCGGGGGGGCCGGGGAGCTGTTTTTT.

This chain joins TRBV11-3 and TRBJ2-2; 10 nucleotides line up with TRBD1. CDR1 is SGHNT and CDR2 is YENEEA in the germline V gene. The CDR3 has 15 amino acids. The V segment lost 5 bases and the J segment 4 bases; nucleotides outside the gene matches: 4. As DNA, the CDR3 is TGTGCCAGCAGCCCCAGGACAGGGGGCACCGGGGAGCTGTTTTTT. It specifies CASSPRTGGTGELFF.

The chain uses TRBV19 and TRBJ1-1; 7 positions match TRBD1. The CDR3 sequence is 16 residues long. Germline CDR1 and CDR2: LNHDA and SQIVND (reference sequence). Trimming at V came to 5 bases and at J to 1 base, leaving 10 bases not matched to a gene. CDR3 residues: CASSLSLDRRNTEAFF. CDR3 sequence (DNA): TGTGCCAGTAGTTTAAGCTTGGACAGGCGGAACACTGAAGCTTTCTTT.

The rearrangement uses TRBV10-1 and TRBJ2-2; weak D call: TRBD1 (5 bases). The CDR3 length is 13 residues. V lost 8 bases and J lost 4, with 11 bases in between. Germline V gene sequence: CDR1 WNHNN, CDR2 SYGVQD (reference sequence). CDR3 sequence (DNA): TGCGCCAGCTTAGACCAGGGCACCGGGGAGCTGTTTTTT. Its translation: CASLDQGTGELFF.

As regards this clone: Other DNA sequences from this sample encode an identical CDR3 as well. This chain links TRBV7-9 with TRBJ1-1; TRBD1 might be the D (5 bases). Germline V gene data show CDR1 as SEHNR and CDR2 as FQNEAQ (reference sequence). The V end lost 5 bases, the J end lost 4 bases, and 8 bases lay between the germline ends. The length of the CDR3 is 12 residues. CDR3 protein: CASSPGGTEAFF. The CDR3 DNA sequence: TGTGCCAGCAGCCCCGGGGGCACTGAAGCTTTCTTT.

The V call is TRBV4-2, the J call TRBJ2-3; perhaps TRBD2 as D (7 bases). V lost 3 bases and J lost 2, with 21 bases in between. The CDR3 loop spans 18 amino acids. Germline V gene sequence: CDR1 LGHNA, CDR2 YNFKEQ. CDR3 amino acids: CASSHPKGGGPFTDTQYF. For the CDR3, the DNA is TGTGCCAGCAGCCACCCAAAAGGGGGGGGGCCCTTCACAGATACGCAGTATTTT.

The chain uses TRBV4-3 and TRBJ2-1; a weak D match, TRBD2 (6 bases). Trimming cost V 4 bases and J 7 bases, with 17 bases left between them. The CDR3 consists of 15 residues. CDR1 and CDR2 (germline): LGHNA, YSLEER. The DNA of the CDR3 is TGCGCCAGCAGCCTTTTTACGGGAGCAATAAATGAGCAGTTCTTC. Translating it yields CASSLFTGAINEQFF.

The V and J genes are TRBV5-6 and TRBJ2-7; 7 nucleotides agree with TRBD2. The CDR3 is 13 amino acids. From germline, CDR1 is SGHDT and CDR2 YYEEEE. The ends lost 6 bases at V and 0 bases at J; junction bases unmatched: 3. CDR3 region: CASNPGGSYEQYF. The CDR3 DNA reads as TGTGCCAGCAACCCGGGGGGCTCCTACGAGCAGTACTTC.

Worth noting for this clone: The sample has other DNA sequences that encode this CDR3 too. The chain carries TRBV18 and TRBJ2-5; TRBD2 agrees at 7 bases. Germline CDR1 and CDR2: KGHSH and LQKENI. There are 16 residues in the CDR3. Trimming at V came to 2 bases and at J to 4 bases, leaving 10 bases not matched to a gene. The CDR3 loop is CASSPNPLAVGETQYF. CDR3 in DNA: TGTGCCAGCTCACCAAACCCGCTAGCGGTGGGAGAGACCCAGTACTTC.

This clone was observed a few times. The rearrangement uses TRBV29-1 and TRBJ2-7; 7 bases match TRBD1. From germline, CDR1 is SQVTM and CDR2 ANQGSEA. Trimming cost V 4 bases and J 4 bases; bases outside gene matches: 7. The CDR3 runs to 13 residues. The CDR3 loop reads CSVAPGQSYEQYF. The CDR3 nucleotides read TGCAGCGTTGCCCCGGGACAGAGTTACGAGCAGTACTTC.

This clone was seen more than once but under ten times. The chain joins TRBV19 to TRBJ2-7; 7 bases agree with TRBD2. The CDR3 sequence is 12 residues long. CDR1 LNHDA and CDR2 SQIVND come from the germline V gene (reference sequence). V shed 8 bases and J 3 bases; nucleotides not matched to a gene: 4. The CDR3 spells CASGGGGYEQYF. The CDR3 DNA sequence: TGTGCCAGTGGTGGGGGGGGCTACGAGCAGTACTTC.

The chain is built from TRBV30 and TRBJ2-1; 11 bases match TRBD2. The CDR3 extends over 15 amino acids. With V trimmed by 0 bases and J by 6 bases, 4 bases remained unmatched. The V gene's germline CDR1 is GTSNPN and CDR2 SVGIG (reference sequence). CDR3 DNA: TGTGCCTGGAGTGTTAGCGGGGGGGCCGGCAATGAGCAGTTCTTC. Its protein is CAWSVSGGAGNEQFF.

The J gene is TRBJ2-7, the V gene TRBV28; maybe TRBD1 (5 bases). The CDR3 length is 14 residues. Germline V gene lookup returns CDR1 MDHEN and CDR2 SYDVKM. Deletions cut 6 bases from V and 7 bases from J, with 19 bases between. CDR3: CASSSRDRLLEQYF. CDR3 coding DNA: TGTGCCAGCAGCTCCCGAGACAGACTCTTAGAGCAGTACTTC.

The chain combines TRBV4-2 with TRBJ1-6, with TRBD1 identical over 7 bases. With 8 bases clipped from V and 2 bases from J, the junction kept 12 bases outside the gene matches. The length of the CDR3 is 17 residues. Germline V gene sequence: CDR1 LGHNA, CDR2 YNFKEQ. The CDR3 reads CASGPSVTGAYNSPLHF. CDR3 in DNA: TGTGCCAGCGGCCCTTCCGTCACAGGGGCCTATAATTCACCCCTCCACTTT.

This chain connects TRBV2 to TRBJ2-7, with D possibly TRBD1 on 5 matching bases. Trimming took off 5 bases at V and 2 bases at J, with 7 bases between the two ends. Germline loops: CDR1 SNHLY, CDR2 FYNNEI. The length of the CDR3 is 12 residues. This CDR3 is CASSWGPYEQYF. The CDR3 DNA is TGTGCCAGCAGTTGGGGCCCCTACGAGCAGTACTTC.

The count of this clone is one. V usage is TRBV5-1 and J usage is TRBJ2-1; D is possibly TRBD1 (6 bases). V lost 4 bases to trimming and J lost 5 bases, with 10 bases between them. Germline values: CDR1 SGHRS, CDR2 YFSETQ. The CDR3 sequence is 13 residues long. The CDR3 is CASSVGQNNEQFF. The DNA of the CDR3 is TGCGCCAGCAGCGTAGGACAGAACAATGAGCAGTTCTTC.

The CDR3 reads CASTPSTGELFF. CDR3 DNA: TGTGCCAGCACCCCCAGCACCGGGGAGCTGTTTTTT. The gene calls are TRBV5-4 and TRBJ2-2; D ambiguous. V was trimmed by 6 bases and J by 4 bases, leaving 7 bases between them. The CDR3 is made up of 12 amino acids. The germline V gene encodes CDR1 SGHNT and CDR2 YYREEE (reference sequence).

The V gene is TRBV7-9, the J gene TRBJ2-7; D might be TRBD1 (5 bases). CDR1 is SEHNR and CDR2 is FQNEAQ in the germline V gene (reference sequence). This CDR3 has 13 residues. The V and J ends lost 5 bases and 3 bases respectively, with 11 bases between them. For the CDR3, the DNA is TGTGCCAGCAGCATGGACACCGACTACGAGCAGTACTTC. It encodes CASSMDTDYEQYF.

The chain carries TRBV19 and TRBJ2-5; D may be TRBD1 (6 bases). CDR1 and CDR2 from the germline V gene are LNHDA and SQIVND (reference sequence). Trimming removed 6 bases from V and 5 bases from J, with 19 bases in between. This CDR3 is built from 15 residues. The CDR3 DNA is TGTGCCAGTAGAAACAGGGTTTTGTCGGGTGAGACCCAGTACTTC. This encodes CASRNRVLSGETQYF.

This clone was recorded once. This chain joins TRBV7-9 and TRBJ2-2; 9 bases align to TRBD1. V lost 5 bases to trimming and J lost 5 bases; unmatched junction nucleotides: 9. CDR1 and CDR2 (germline): SEHNR, FQNEAQ (reference sequence). The CDR3 sequence is 16 residues long. The CDR3 bases are TGTGCCAGCAGCCAGACAGGGACAGGGTGGACCGGGGAGCTGTTTTTT. This gives the protein CASSQTGTGWTGELFF.

The CDR3 sequence: CAIGSGGAYEQYF. The CDR3 coding sequence is TGTGCCATCGGGAGCGGGGGGGCGTACGAGCAGTACTTC. The chain couples TRBV10-3 to TRBJ2-7; 10 bases agree with TRBD2. The CDR3 runs 13 residues. Germline loops: CDR1 ENHRY, CDR2 SYGVKD. V lost 8 bases to trimming and J lost 4 bases; unmatched junction nucleotides: 5.

The chain has TRBV6-5 and TRBJ1-6, with D perhaps matching TRBD1 (5 bases). V lost 8 bases and J 4 bases, leaving 9 bases between the germline ends. Per the germline V gene, CDR1 is MNHEY and CDR2 is SVGAGI. The CDR3 spans 13 residues. CDR3 in amino acids: CASSGYYNSPLHF. In DNA form, the CDR3 reads TGTGCCAGCTCAGGGTATTATAATTCACCCCTCCACTTT.

This chain connects TRBV18 to TRBJ1-1; 7 bases fit TRBD1. From germline, CDR1 is KGHSH and CDR2 LQKENI. The trim removed 5 bases at V and 0 bases at J, leaving 9 bases unmatched. The CDR3 covers 16 residues. This CDR3 is CASSRLTGTLNTEAFF. Written as DNA, the CDR3 is TGTGCCAGCTCAAGGCTGACAGGGACCTTGAACACTGAAGCTTTCTTT.

The chain carries TRBV2 and TRBJ2-2; D uncertain. Germline lookup yields CDR1 SNHLY and CDR2 FYNNEI. Deletions cut 4 bases from V and 3 bases from J, with 6 bases between. This CDR3 is built from 13 residues. The CDR3, as DNA: TGTGCCAGCAGTGTTATCCACACCGGGGAGCTGTTTTTT. Its protein product is CASSVIHTGELFF.

This chain links TRBV5-4 with TRBJ2-2, with D possibly being TRBD1 (5 bases). Germline CDR1 and CDR2: SGHNT and YYREEE (reference sequence). The CDR3 covers 13 residues. Trimming cost V 4 bases and J 3 bases, with 7 bases left between them. Here the CDR3 DNA reads TGTGCCAGCAGCCCAGGGTACACCGGGGAGCTGTTTTTT. Translation gives CASSPGYTGELFF.

This chain connects TRBV4-1 to TRBJ2-7, with TRBD1 as a possible D gene (5 bases). This CDR3 is 15 amino acids long. Germline V gene lookup returns CDR1 MGHRA and CDR2 YSYEKL. The ends were cut back, 4 bases at V and 2 bases at J, with 15 bases in the middle. CDR3 sequence (DNA): TGCGCCAGCAGCCGACAATCAGGGTTGACCTACGAGCAGTACTTC. Encoded protein: CASSRQSGLTYEQYF.

The rearrangement joins TRBV27 to TRBJ2-3; 10 nucleotides align to TRBD1. This CDR3 has 18 residues. Germline V gives CDR1 MNHEY, CDR2 SMNVEV (reference sequence). V was pared by 4 bases and J by 2 bases, with 12 bases of the junction left unmatched. CDR3 region: CASSYLRQGAFVTDTQYF. DNA of the CDR3: TGTGCCAGCAGTTACCTTAGACAGGGGGCTTTCGTCACAGATACGCAGTATTTT.

J is TRBJ1-1 and V is TRBV5-1; 8 bases agree with TRBD1. Germline CDR1 SGHRS, CDR2 YFSETQ. The V and J ends lost 6 bases and 4 bases, in that order; junction bases with no gene match: 8. The CDR3 has 14 residues. CDR3 sequence: CASTHPDRGTEAFF. In nucleotides, the CDR3 is TGCGCCAGCACCCACCCCGACAGGGGCACTGAAGCTTTCTTT.

This clone was picked up a small number of times. The chain is built from TRBV6-5 and TRBJ1-2, with 10 nucleotides matching TRBD1. The CDR3 runs to 14 residues. Germline V lookup: CDR1 MNHEY, CDR2 SVGAGI. V gave up 10 bases and J gave up 4 bases; unmatched junction bases: 9. CDR3 loop: CATKRDRGPYGYTF. In DNA form, the CDR3 reads TGTGCCACGAAACGGGACAGGGGCCCCTATGGCTACACCTTC.

The chain joins TRBV5-1 to TRBJ1-5; 7 bases map to TRBD1. J lost 2 bases, V lost 4 bases, and 3 bases had no gene match. In germline, CDR1 is SGHRS, CDR2 YFSETQ. CDR3 length equals 14 residues. CDR3 sequence (DNA): TGCGCCAGCAGCCCAGGACAGGGCAATCAGCCCCAGCATTTT. This sequence encodes CASSPGQGNQPQHF.